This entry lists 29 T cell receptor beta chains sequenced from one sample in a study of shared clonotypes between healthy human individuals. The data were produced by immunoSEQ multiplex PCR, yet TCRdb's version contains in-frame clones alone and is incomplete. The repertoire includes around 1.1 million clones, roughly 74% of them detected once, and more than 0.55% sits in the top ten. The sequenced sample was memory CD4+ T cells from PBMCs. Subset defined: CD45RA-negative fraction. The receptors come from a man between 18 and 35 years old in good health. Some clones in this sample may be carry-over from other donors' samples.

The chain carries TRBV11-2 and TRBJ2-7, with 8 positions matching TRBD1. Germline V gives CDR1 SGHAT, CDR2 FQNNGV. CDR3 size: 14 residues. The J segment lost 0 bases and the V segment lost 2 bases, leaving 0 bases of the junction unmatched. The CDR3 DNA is TGTGCCAGCAGCTTACAGGGGGCCTCCTACGAGCAGTACTTC. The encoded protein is CASSLQGASYEQYF. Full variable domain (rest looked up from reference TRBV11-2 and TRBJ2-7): EAGVAQSPRYKIIEKRQSVAFWCNPISGHATLYWYQQILGQGPKLLIQFQNNGVVDDSQLPKDRFSAERLKGVDSTLKIQPAKLEDSAVYLCASSLQGASYEQYFGPGTRLTVT.

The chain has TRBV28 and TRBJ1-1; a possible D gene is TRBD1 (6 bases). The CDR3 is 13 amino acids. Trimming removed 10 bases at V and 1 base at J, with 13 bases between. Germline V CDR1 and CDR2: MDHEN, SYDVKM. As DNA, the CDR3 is TGTGCCACCATCAGGGGCCCGAACACTGAAGCTTTCTTT. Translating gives CATIRGPNTEAFF.

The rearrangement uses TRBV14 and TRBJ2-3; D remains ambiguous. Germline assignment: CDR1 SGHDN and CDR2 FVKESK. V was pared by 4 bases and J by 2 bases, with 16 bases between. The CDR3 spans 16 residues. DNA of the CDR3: TGTGCCAGCAGCCTCAGGAAAACTGGCTCCACAGATACGCAGTATTTT. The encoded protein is CASSLRKTGSTDTQYF. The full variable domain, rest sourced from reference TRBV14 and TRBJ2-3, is EAGVTQFPSHSVIEKGQTVTLRCDPISGHDNLYWYRRVMGKEIKFLLHFVKESKQDESGMPNNRFLAERTGGTYSTLKVQPAELEDSGVYFCASSLRKTGSTDTQYFGPGTRLTVL.

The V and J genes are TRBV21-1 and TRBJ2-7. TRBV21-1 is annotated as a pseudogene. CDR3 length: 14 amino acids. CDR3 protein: CASSAGGKGDEQYF. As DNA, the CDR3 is TGTGCCAGCAGCGCTGGGGGGAAGGGGGACGAGCAGTACTTC.

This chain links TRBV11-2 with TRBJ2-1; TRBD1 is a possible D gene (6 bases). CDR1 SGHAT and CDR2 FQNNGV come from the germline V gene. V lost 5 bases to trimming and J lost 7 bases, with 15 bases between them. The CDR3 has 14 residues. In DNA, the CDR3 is TGTGCCAGCAGCCCCAGCCGGGACATAAATGAGCAGTTCTTC. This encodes CASSPSRDINEQFF.

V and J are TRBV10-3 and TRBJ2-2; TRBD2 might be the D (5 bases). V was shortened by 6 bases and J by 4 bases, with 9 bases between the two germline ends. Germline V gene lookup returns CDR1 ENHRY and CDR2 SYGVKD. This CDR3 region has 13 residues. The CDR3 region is CAIRQTTTGELFF. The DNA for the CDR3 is TGTGCCATCAGACAGACTACCACCGGGGAGCTGTTTTTT.

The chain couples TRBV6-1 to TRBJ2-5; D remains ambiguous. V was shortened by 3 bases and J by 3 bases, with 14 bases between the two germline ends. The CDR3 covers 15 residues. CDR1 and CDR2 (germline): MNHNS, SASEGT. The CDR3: CASSDGEGRKETQYF. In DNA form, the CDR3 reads TGTGCCAGCAGTGATGGCGAAGGCAGAAAAGAGACCCAGTACTTC.

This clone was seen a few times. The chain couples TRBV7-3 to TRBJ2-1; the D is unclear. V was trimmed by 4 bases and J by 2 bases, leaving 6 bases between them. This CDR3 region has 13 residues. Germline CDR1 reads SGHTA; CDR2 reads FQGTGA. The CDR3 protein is CASSSPPYNEQFF. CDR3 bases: TGTGCCAGCAGCTCCCCCCCCTACAATGAGCAGTTCTTC. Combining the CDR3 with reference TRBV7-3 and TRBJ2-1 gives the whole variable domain GAGVSQTPSNKVTEKGKYVELRCDPISGHTALYWYRQSLGQGPEFLIYFQGTGAADDSGLPNDRFFAVRPEGSVSTLKIQRTERGDSAVYLCASSSPPYNEQFFGPGTRLTVL.

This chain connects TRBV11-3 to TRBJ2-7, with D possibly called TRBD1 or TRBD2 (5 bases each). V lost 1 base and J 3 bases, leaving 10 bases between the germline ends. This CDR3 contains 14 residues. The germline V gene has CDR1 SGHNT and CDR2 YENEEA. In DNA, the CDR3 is TGTGCCAGCAGCTTAGGAGGGGACGTCTACGAGCAGTACTTC. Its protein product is CASSLGGDVYEQYF.

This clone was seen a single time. The CDR3 loop is CASRGYEDTQYF. CDR3 DNA sequence: TGTGCCAGCAGGGGATATGAGGATACGCAGTATTTT. The gene calls are TRBV6-6 and TRBJ2-3, with D hard to call. The CDR3 covers 12 residues. Germline CDR1 reads MNHNY; CDR2 reads SVGAGI (reference sequence). The germline V and J ends were trimmed by 6 bases and 6 bases, with 10 bases remaining between them.

CDR3 bases: TGTGCCAGCAGCCCCGACGGCCAGAATCACTATGGCTACACCTTC. Amino acids: CASSPDGQNHYGYTF. The V and J genes are TRBV7-2 and TRBJ1-2, with no clear D. The CDR3 is made up of 15 amino acids. V was cut by 5 bases and J by 3 bases, with 16 bases left in between. Germline CDR1 reads SGHTA; CDR2 reads FQGNSA.

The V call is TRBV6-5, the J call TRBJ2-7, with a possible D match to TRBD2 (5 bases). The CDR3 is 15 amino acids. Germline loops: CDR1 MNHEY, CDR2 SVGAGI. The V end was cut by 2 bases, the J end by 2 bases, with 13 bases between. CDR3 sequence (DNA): TGTGCCAGCAGTTACGGTTCCGGCGGGCCCTACGAGCAGTACTTC. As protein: CASSYGSGGPYEQYF.

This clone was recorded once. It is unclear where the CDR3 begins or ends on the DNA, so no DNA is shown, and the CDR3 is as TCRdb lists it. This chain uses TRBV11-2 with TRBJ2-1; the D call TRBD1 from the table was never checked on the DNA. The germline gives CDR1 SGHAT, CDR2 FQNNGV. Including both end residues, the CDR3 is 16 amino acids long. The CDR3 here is CASSLVFWQGAHGQFF.

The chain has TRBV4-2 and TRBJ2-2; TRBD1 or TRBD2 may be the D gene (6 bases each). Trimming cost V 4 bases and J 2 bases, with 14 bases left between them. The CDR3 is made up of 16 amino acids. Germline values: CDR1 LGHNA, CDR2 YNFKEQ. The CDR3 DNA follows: TGTGCCAGCAGCCGGGAAGGGGGGACAAACACCGGGGAGCTGTTTTTT. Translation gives CASSREGGTNTGELFF.

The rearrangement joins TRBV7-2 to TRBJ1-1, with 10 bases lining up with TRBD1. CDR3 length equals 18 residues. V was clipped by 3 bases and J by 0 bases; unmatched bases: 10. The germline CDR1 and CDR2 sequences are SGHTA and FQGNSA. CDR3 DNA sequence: TGTGCCAGCAGCTTCGCGGGACAGGGGAGGGGGATGAACACTGAAGCTTTCTTT. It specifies CASSFAGQGRGMNTEAFF.

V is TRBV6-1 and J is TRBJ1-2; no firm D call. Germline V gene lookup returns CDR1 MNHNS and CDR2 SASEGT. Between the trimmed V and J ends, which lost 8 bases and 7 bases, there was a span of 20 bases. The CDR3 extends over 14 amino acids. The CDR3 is CASRNDQTRSGYTF. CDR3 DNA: TGTGCCAGCCGTAACGATCAGACCCGCTCTGGCTACACCTTC.

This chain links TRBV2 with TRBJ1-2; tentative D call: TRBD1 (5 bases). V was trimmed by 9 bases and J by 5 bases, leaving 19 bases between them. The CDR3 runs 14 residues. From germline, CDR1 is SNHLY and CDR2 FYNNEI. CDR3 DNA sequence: TGTGCCAGACCCCAGCGCGCAGGGTATTATGGCTACACCTTC. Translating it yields CARPQRAGYYGYTF.

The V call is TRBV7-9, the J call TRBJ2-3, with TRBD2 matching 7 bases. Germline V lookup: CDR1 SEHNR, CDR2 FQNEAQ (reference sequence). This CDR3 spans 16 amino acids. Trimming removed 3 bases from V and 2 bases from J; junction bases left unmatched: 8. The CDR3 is CASSFRPLADTDTQYF. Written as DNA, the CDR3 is TGTGCCAGCAGCTTCCGTCCCCTAGCGGACACAGATACGCAGTATTTT.

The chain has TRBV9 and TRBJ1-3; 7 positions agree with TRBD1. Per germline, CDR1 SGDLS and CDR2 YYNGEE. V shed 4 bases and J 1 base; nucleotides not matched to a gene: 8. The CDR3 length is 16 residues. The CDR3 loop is CASSYGQAMSGNTIYF. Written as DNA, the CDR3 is TGTGCCAGCAGCTACGGACAGGCAATGTCTGGAAACACCATATATTTT. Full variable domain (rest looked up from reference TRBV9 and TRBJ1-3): DSGVTQTPKHLITATGQRVTLRCSPRSGDLSVYWYQQSLDQGLQFLIQYYNGEERAKGNILERFSAQQFPDLHSELNLSSLELGDSALYFCASSYGQAMSGNTIYFGEGSWLTVV.

The CDR3 loop is CASSPSYEQYF. CDR3 DNA sequence: TGTGCCAGCAGCCCCAGTTACGAGCAGTACTTC. The chain is built from TRBV6-1 and TRBJ2-7; D remains unclear. Germline loops: CDR1 MNHNS, CDR2 SASEGT. Between the trimmed V and J ends, which lost 6 bases and 4 bases, there was a span of 7 bases. The CDR3 totals 11 residues.

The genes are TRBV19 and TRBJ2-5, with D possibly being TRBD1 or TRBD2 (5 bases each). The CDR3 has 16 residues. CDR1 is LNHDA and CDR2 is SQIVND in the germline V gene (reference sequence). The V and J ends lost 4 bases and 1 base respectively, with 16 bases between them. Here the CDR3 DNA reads TGTGCCAGTAGTACCCTAGCCCCAGGGTTCCAAGAGACCCAGTACTTC. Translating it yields CASSTLAPGFQETQYF.

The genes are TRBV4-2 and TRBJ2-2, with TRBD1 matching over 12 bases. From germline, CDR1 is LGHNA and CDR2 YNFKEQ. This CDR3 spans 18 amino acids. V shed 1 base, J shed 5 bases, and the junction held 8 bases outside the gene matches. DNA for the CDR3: TGTGCCAGCAGCCAAGGCGAGGGACAGGGGGCGAGTACCGGGGAGCTGTTTTTT. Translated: CASSQGEGQGASTGELFF.

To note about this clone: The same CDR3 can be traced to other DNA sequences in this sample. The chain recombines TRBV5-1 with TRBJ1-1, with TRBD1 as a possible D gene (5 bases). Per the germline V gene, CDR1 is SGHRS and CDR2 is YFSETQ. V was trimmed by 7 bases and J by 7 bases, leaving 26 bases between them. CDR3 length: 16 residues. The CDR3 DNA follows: TGCGCCAGCTCCCGGGGGGACCTTGAGGGAGATCGTGAAGCTTTCTTT. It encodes CASSRGDLEGDREAFF. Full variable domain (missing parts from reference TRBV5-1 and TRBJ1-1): KAGVTQTPRYLIKTRGQQVTLSCSPISGHRSVSWYQQTPGQGLQFLFEYFSETQRNKGNFPGRFSGRQFSNSRSEMNVSTLELGDSALYLCASSRGDLEGDREAFFGQGTRLTVV.

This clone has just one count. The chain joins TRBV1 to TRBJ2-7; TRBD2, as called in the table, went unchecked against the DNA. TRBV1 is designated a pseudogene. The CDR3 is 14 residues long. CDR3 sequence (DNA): TGCACCAGCAGCCAAGGGACTAGCGCCCTCGAGCAGTACTTC. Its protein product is CTSSQGTSALEQYF.

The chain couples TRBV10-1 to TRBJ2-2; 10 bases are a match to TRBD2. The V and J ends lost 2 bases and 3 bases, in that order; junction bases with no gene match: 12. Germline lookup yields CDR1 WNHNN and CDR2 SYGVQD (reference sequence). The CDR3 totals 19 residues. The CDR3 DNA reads TGCGCCAGCAGTGAGGTCCCCTCTAGCGGGAGTAATCACACCGGGGAGCTGTTTTTT. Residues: CASSEVPSSGSNHTGELFF.

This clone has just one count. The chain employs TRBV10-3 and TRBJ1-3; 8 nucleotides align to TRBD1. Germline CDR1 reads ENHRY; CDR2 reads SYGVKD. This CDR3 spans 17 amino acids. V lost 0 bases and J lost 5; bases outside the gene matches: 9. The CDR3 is CAISESWSGGGRNTIYF. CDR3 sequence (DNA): TGTGCCATCAGTGAGTCCTGGTCAGGGGGCGGCAGAAACACCATATATTTT.

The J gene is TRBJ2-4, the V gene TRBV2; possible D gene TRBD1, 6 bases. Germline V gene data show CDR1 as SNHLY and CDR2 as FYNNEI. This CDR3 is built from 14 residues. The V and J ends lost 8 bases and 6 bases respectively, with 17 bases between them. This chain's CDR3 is CASVARTEGNIQYF. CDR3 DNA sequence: TGTGCCAGCGTCGCCCGGACAGAGGGAAACATTCAGTACTTC.

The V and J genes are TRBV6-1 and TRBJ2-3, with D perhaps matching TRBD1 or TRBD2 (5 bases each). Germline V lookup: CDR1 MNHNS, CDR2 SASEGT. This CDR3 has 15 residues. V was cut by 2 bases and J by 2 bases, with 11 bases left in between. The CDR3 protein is CASSESSGTTDTQYF. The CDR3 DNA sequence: TGTGCCAGCAGTGAATCATCAGGGACCACAGATACGCAGTATTTT.

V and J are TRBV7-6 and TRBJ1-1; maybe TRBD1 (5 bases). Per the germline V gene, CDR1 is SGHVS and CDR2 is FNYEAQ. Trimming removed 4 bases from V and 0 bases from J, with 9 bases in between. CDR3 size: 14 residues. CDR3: CASSSTTVNTEAFF. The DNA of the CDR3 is TGTGCCAGCAGCTCGACGACAGTGAACACTGAAGCTTTCTTT.